The 18 T cell receptor beta chains listed next were all sequenced from one sample in a study of blood T cell repertoires in COVID-19. Measured with immunoSEQ multiplex PCR; TCRdb has only the in-frame clones, and not every one. The data contain 25,000 to 35,000 clones, approximately 85% of them singletons. Specimen: peripheral blood. Every receptor here comes from a man between 60 and 75 years old with active COVID-19.

This clone was counted between two and nine times. The chain joins TRBV11-2 to TRBJ2-3; tentatively, D is TRBD2 (5 bases). Germline assignment: CDR1 SGHAT and CDR2 FQNNGV. Trimming stripped 7 bases from V and 4 bases from J, with 15 bases between. The CDR3 has 14 amino acids. The CDR3 is CASTELGFADTQYF. The CDR3 DNA is TGTGCCAGCACCGAACTAGGCTTCGCAGATACGCAGTATTTT.

This sequence joins TRBV6-5 and TRBJ1-5, with no clear D. This CDR3 spans 15 amino acids. Germline V gene lookup returns CDR1 MNHEY and CDR2 SVGAGI. V was clipped by 0 bases and J by 0 bases, with 6 bases between them. The CDR3 here is CASSYSRDSNQPQHF. CDR3 sequence (DNA): TGTGCCAGCAGTTACTCGAGGGATAGCAATCAGCCCCAGCATTTT.

The V call is TRBV6-1, the J call TRBJ2-2, with D possibly being TRBD2 (5 bases). Per germline, CDR1 MNHNS and CDR2 SASEGT. CDR3 size: 15 residues. V lost 4 bases to trimming and J lost 5 bases, with 14 bases between them. In DNA form, the CDR3 reads TGTGCCAGCAGTGTAGCGCCCTCAGCGACCGGGGAGCTGTTTTTT. Its translation: CASSVAPSATGELFF.

The CDR3 loop is CASSLAVGSGANVLTF. CDR3 bases: TGCGCCAGCAGCTTGGCCGTCGGGTCTGGGGCCAACGTCCTGACTTTC. V is TRBV5-1 and J is TRBJ2-6; D not resolved. This CDR3 is 16 amino acids long. Trimming removed 0 bases from V and 1 base from J, with 8 bases in between. The germline CDR1 and CDR2 sequences are SGHRS and YFSETQ.

V usage is TRBV9 and J usage is TRBJ2-7; D perhaps matches TRBD2 (6 bases). Germline V CDR1 and CDR2: SGDLS, YYNGEE. This CDR3 has 15 amino acids. Trimming pared 4 bases from V and 0 bases from J, leaving 14 bases between. The DNA for the CDR3 is TGTGCCAGCAGCCGAGCGGGCGCGAGCTCCTACGAGCAGTACTTC. It encodes CASSRAGASSYEQYF.

CDR3 in DNA: TGCGCCAGCGGAACACTAACTTCCGATACGCAGTATTTT. As protein: CASGTLTSDTQYF. J is TRBJ2-3 and V is TRBV5-1; D is unclear. V was clipped by 7 bases and J by 6 bases, with 15 bases between them. The CDR3 loop spans 13 amino acids. Germline CDR1 reads SGHRS; CDR2 reads YFSETQ.

This chain joins TRBV6-2 or TRBV6-3 and TRBJ2-3, with 10 bases matching TRBD2. CDR1 is MNHEY, CDR2 SVGEGT, per germline. The CDR3 extends over 16 amino acids. The junction had 10 bases not matched to a gene; V was cut back by 5 bases and J by 5 bases. CDR3 in amino acids: CASSSPRTSGKDTQYF. The CDR3 bases are TGTGCCAGCAGTAGCCCCAGGACTAGCGGAAAAGATACGCAGTATTTT.

The gene calls are TRBV5-6 and TRBJ2-6; 9 bases align to TRBD1. Germline V lookup: CDR1 SGHDT, CDR2 YYEEEE. The CDR3 is 17 amino acids. V was pared by 0 bases and J by 1 base, with 2 bases of the junction left unmatched. DNA of the CDR3: TGTGCCAGCAGCTTGGGACAGGGGGTTTCTGGGGCCAACGTCCTGACTTTC. Translated: CASSLGQGVSGANVLTF.

The chain combines TRBV7-8 with TRBJ2-7, with 12 bases identical to TRBD2. The germline CDR1 and CDR2 sequences are SGHVS and FQNEAQ. Trimming took 4 bases from V and 3 from J; bases not matched to a gene: 10. The CDR3 totals 17 residues. For the CDR3, the DNA is TGTGCCAGCAGCTCATTCAGGGTGACTAGCGGGAGCTACGAGCAGTACTTC. Residues: CASSSFRVTSGSYEQYF. Using reference TRBV7-8 and TRBJ2-7 for the parts outside the CDR3, the full variable domain is GAGVSQSPRYKVAKRGQDVALRCDPISGHVSLFWYQQALGQGPEFLTYFQNEAQLDKSGLPSDRFFAERPEGSVSTLKIQRTQQEDSAVYLCASSSFRVTSGSYEQYFGPGTRLTVT.

The gene calls are TRBV9 and TRBJ2-3, with a tentative D call TRBD2 (6 bases). The V gene's germline CDR1 is SGDLS and CDR2 YYNGEE. The CDR3 spans 16 residues. V was trimmed by 0 bases and J by 4 bases, leaving 15 bases between them. CDR3 region: CASSVVPGSRADTQYF. The CDR3 coding sequence is TGTGCCAGCAGCGTAGTTCCCGGGAGTCGGGCAGATACGCAGTATTTT.

This clone has only a few counts. The genes are TRBV5-6 and TRBJ2-7, with D possibly being TRBD2 (5 bases). Per the germline V gene, CDR1 is SGHDT and CDR2 is YYEEEE. V shed 4 bases and J shed 1 base, with 6 bases lying between them. CDR3 length: 12 residues. The CDR3 DNA is TGTGCCAGCAGCCGGGGTTCCTACGAGCAGTACTTC. Its protein is CASSRGSYEQYF.

The chain uses TRBV7-2 and TRBJ2-7; 7 bases line up with TRBD1. The CDR3 is 15 amino acids. The J segment lost 4 bases and the V segment lost 3 bases, leaving 9 bases of the junction unmatched. Germline CDR1 SGHTA, CDR2 FQGNSA. This chain's CDR3 is CASSLDRSPPYEQYV. CDR3 bases: TGTGCCAGCAGCTTGGACAGGTCCCCCCCTTACGAGCAGTACGTC.

CDR3 DNA sequence: TGTGCCAGCAGCTTAGGGACAGGGGGAGAGACCCAGTACTTC. It specifies CASSLGTGGETQYF. This chain links TRBV7-9 with TRBJ2-5; 10 bases are shared with TRBD1. V lost 1 base, J lost 4 bases, and 0 bases stayed unmatched. The CDR3 runs to 14 residues. The germline V gene encodes CDR1 SEHNR and CDR2 FQNEAQ (reference sequence).

The V and J genes are TRBV19 and TRBJ2-1; 10 positions agree with TRBD2. The CDR3 length is 14 residues. The V gene's germline CDR1 is LNHDA and CDR2 SQIVND (reference sequence). J lost 6 bases, V lost 8 bases, and 7 bases had no gene match. The CDR3 here is CASLSGRALNEQFF. DNA for the CDR3: TGTGCCAGTCTCAGCGGGAGGGCCCTCAATGAGCAGTTCTTC.

This clone was observed once. The genes are TRBV15 and TRBJ1-6; TRBD1 might be the D (5 bases). V lost 2 bases to trimming and J lost 2 bases, with 16 bases between them. This CDR3 region has 18 residues. Germline CDR1 reads LNHNV; CDR2 reads YYDKDF (reference sequence). The CDR3 is CATSRRERGFTYNSPLHF. The CDR3 coding sequence is TGTGCCACCAGCAGACGGGAACGGGGGTTCACCTATAATTCACCCCTCCACTTT.

CDR3 nucleotide sequence: TGCGCCAGCAGCTTGGTGCGCGGGAGGATAAGGGAGCAGTACTTC. This gives the protein CASSLVRGRIREQYF. V is TRBV5-1 and J is TRBJ2-7, with 8 bases aligning to TRBD2. The CDR3 has 15 residues. CDR1 and CDR2 (germline): SGHRS, YFSETQ. The V gene end was trimmed by 0 bases and the J gene end by 7 bases; junction bases not matched to a gene: 9.

The chain joins TRBV7-9 to TRBJ1-1; no definite D call. In germline, CDR1 is SEHNR, CDR2 FQNEAQ (reference sequence). There are 14 residues in the CDR3. Trimming removed 2 bases from V and 5 bases from J, with 12 bases in between. The CDR3 loop is CASSLSFRVTEAFF. The CDR3 bases are TGTGCCAGCAGCTTAAGTTTCCGGGTAACTGAAGCTTTCTTT.

The V gene is TRBV27, the J gene TRBJ1-2; maybe TRBD1 (5 bases). This CDR3 has 14 residues. Germline V CDR1 and CDR2: MNHEY, SMNVEV (reference sequence). Trimming pared 5 bases from V and 3 bases from J, leaving 13 bases between. In nucleotides, the CDR3 is TGTGCCAGCAGTCTACGGGGAGGGGACTATGGCTACACCTTC. This translates into CASSLRGGDYGYTF.